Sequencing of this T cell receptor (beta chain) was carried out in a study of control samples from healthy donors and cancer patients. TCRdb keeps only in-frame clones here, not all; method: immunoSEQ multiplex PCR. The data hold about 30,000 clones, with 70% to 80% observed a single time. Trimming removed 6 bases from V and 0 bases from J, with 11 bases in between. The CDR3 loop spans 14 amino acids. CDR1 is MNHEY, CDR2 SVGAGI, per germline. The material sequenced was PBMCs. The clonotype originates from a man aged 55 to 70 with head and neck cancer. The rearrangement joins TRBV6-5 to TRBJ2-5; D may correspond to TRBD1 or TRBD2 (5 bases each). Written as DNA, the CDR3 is TGTGCCAGCAGACCACAGGACTACCAAGAGACCCAGTACTTC. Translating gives CASRPQDYQETQYF.